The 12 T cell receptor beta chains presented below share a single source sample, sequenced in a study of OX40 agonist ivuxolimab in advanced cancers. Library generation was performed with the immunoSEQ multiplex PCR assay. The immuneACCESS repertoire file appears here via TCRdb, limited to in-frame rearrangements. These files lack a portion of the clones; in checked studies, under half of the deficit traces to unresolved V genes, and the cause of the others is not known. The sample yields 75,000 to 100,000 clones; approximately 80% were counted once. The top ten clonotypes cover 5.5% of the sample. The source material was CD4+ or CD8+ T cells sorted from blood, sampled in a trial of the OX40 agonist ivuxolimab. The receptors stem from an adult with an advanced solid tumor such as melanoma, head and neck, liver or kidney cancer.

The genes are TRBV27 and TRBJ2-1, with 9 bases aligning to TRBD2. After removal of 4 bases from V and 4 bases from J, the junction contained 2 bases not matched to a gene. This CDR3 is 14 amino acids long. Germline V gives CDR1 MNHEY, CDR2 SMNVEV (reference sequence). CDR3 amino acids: CASSSLAGYNEQFF. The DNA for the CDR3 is TGTGCCAGCAGTTCCCTAGCGGGGTACAATGAGCAGTTCTTC.

CDR3 nucleotide sequence: TGTGCCAGTAGTATCCGGGACAGGGTCTACGAGCAGTACTTC. This codes for CASSIRDRVYEQYF. This sequence joins TRBV19 and TRBJ2-7; 9 positions agree with TRBD1. Germline CDR1 and CDR2: LNHDA and SQIVND (reference sequence). Trimming cost V 3 bases and J 3 bases; bases outside gene matches: 3. The CDR3 runs 14 residues.

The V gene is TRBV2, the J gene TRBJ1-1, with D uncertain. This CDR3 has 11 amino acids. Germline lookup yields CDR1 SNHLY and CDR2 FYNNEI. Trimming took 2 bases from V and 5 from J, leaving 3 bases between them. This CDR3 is CASSERTEAFF. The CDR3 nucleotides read TGTGCCAGCAGTGAAAGGACTGAAGCTTTCTTT.

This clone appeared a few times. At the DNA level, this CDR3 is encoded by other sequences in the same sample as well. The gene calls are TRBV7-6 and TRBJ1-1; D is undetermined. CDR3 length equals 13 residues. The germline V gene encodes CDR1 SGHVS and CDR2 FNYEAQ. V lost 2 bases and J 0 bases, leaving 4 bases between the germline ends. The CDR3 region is CASSLRMNTEAFF. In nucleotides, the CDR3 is TGTGCCAGCAGCTTAAGGATGAACACTGAAGCTTTCTTT.

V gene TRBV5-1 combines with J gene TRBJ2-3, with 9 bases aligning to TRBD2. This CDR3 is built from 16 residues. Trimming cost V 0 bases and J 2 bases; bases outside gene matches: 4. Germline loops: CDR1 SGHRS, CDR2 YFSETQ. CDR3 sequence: CASSLEGGRATDTQYF. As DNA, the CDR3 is TGCGCCAGCAGCTTGGAGGGCGGGAGGGCCACAGATACGCAGTATTTT.

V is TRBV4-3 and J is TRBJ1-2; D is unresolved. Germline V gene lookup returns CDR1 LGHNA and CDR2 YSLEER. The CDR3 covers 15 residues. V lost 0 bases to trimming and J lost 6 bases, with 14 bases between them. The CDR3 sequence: CASSQDVRWRDGYTF. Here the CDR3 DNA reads TGCGCCAGCAGCCAAGATGTACGATGGAGGGATGGCTACACCTTC.

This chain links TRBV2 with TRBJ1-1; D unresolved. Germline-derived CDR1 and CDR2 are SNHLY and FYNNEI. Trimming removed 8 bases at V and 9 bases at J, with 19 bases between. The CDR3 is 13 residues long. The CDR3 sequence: CASPKGPDLKAFF. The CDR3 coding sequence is TGTGCCAGCCCCAAAGGACCGGATTTAAAAGCTTTCTTT.

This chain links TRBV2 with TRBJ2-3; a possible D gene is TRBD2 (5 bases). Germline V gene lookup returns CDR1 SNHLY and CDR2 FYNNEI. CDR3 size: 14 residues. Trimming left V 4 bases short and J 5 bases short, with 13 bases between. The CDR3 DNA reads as TGTGCCAGCAGTGGGACGGGGTTTGGAGATACGCAGTATTTT. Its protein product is CASSGTGFGDTQYF. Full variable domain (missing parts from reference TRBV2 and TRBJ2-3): EPEVTQTPSHQVTQMGQEVILRCVPISNHLYFYWYRQILGQKVEFLVSFYNNEISEKSEIFDDQFSVERPDGSNFTLKIRSTKLEDSAMYFCASSGTGFGDTQYFGPGTRLTVL.

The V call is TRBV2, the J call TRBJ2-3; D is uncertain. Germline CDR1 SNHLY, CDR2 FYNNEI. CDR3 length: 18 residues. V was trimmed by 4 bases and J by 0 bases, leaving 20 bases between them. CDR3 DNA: TGTGCCAGCAGTGGGGGTTTGTGGAAGTGGGCTAGCACAGATACGCAGTATTTT. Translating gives CASSGGLWKWASTDTQYF.

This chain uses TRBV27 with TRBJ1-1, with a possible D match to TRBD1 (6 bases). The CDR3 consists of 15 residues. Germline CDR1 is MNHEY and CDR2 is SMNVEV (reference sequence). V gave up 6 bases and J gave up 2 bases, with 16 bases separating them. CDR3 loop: CASSQTTGLNTEAFF. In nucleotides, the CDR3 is TGTGCCAGCAGCCAAACAACAGGGCTTAACACTGAAGCTTTCTTT.

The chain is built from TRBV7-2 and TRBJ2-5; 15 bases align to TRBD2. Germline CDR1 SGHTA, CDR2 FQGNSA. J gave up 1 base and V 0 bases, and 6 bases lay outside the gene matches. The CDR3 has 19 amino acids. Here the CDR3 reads CASSLAGLAGGRGQETQYF. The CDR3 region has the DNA TGTGCCAGCAGCTTAGCGGGACTAGCGGGGGGCCGCGGCCAAGAGACCCAGTACTTC.

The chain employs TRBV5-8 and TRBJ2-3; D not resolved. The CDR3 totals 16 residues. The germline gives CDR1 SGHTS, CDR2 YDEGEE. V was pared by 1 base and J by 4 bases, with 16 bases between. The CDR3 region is CASSLRVSWYADTQYF. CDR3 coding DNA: TGTGCCAGCAGCTTGAGGGTTAGCTGGTATGCAGATACGCAGTATTTT.